This TCR beta chain came from a study of cytomegalovirus exposure and HLA in healthy donors. Overall study findings and caveats: In a later analysis, an Asian-associated ancestry cluster reportedly showed fewer N-insertions than the roughly 690-donor mean. The majority of TCR sequences were rare, yet some public TCRs appeared in many donors. Per a later analysis, fewer than 20,000 TCR beta sequences showed association with HLA alleles at 0.05 false discovery rate.

The CDR3 runs to 22 residues. A remark on this clone: What it recognizes is unknown.

PCR amplification relied on 60 Vbeta primers (plus 13 Jbeta primers). Clones were read by immunoSEQ multiplex PCR, and TCRdb kept only the in-frame ones, dropping some. Of roughly 150,000 clones listed, around 70% are singletons. The TCR originated in a man aged 40-50 years in good health and CMV-seronegative. The sequencing sample was made of PBMCs. The rearrangement links TRBV7-5 to TRBJ2-1; the table's D call TRBD2 went unverified against the DNA. TRBV7-5 is an annotated pseudogene. Here the CDR3 DNA reads TGTGTCAGAAGCCCCATCTTCGAGGGGCTAGCGGGGGACCAGGAGGACCGAAATGAGCAGTTCTTC. Translated, it gives CVRSPIFEGLAGDQEDRNEQFF.